A selection of T cell receptor beta chains follows, all from one sample in a study of blood T cell repertoires in COVID-19. Profiled with immunoSEQ multiplex PCR; TCRdb holds only in-frame clones, not every one. The sample holds approximately 330,000 clones; around 89% are singletons and the top ten take 4%. Sequencing was performed on peripheral blood. These receptors were taken from a woman in her fifties or sixties with active or convalescent COVID-19. Each CDR3 is given with its conserved first and last residue. D genes are given only for firm matches. Only some rows state a clone size, as once, few, many or a class for expanded clones.

v_call	clone_size	d_call	j_call	cdr3_aa	cdr3_nt
TRBV12-3/TRBV12-4	.	.	TRBJ1-1	CASSRGNTEAFF	TGTGCCAGCAGTAGGGGGAACACTGAAGCTTTCTTT
TRBV10-3	.	.	TRBJ1-5	CAISESGGQPQHF	TGTGCCATCAGTGAGTCTGGCGGGCAGCCCCAGCATTTT
TRBV6-6	.	.	TRBJ2-7	CASSRAIEQYF	TGTGCCAGCAGTCGGGCCATAGAGCAGTACTTC
TRBV27	.	.	TRBJ2-7	CASSTKLRGGAYEQYF	TGTGCCAGCAGCACTAAATTAAGGGGGGGGGCCTACGAGCAGTACTTC
TRBV6-2/TRBV6-3	.	TRBD2	TRBJ2-3	CASSSGLAGTDTQYF	TGTGCCAGCAGTTCAGGACTAGCGGGCACAGATACGCAGTATTTT
TRBV28	.	TRBD1	TRBJ1-2	CASSLDRAGYTF	TGTGCCAGCAGTTTGGACAGGGCTGGCTACACCTTC
TRBV5-6	.	TRBD1	TRBJ2-7	CASSMGQGIYEQYF	TGTGCCAGCAGCATGGGACAGGGAATCTACGAGCAGTACTTC
TRBV29-1	.	.	TRBJ2-7	CSVSQGIGQYF	TGCAGCGTTAGCCAGGGGATCGGGCAGTACTTC
TRBV2	.	TRBD2	TRBJ2-1	CASLGLAGRYNEQFF	TGTGCCAGCCTAGGACTAGCGGGCCGCTACAATGAGCAGTTCTTC
TRBV7-7	.	TRBD1	TRBJ1-4	CASSLGGGKNEKLFF	TGTGCTAGCAGCTTAGGAGGGGGCAAAAATGAAAAACTGTTTTTT
TRBV6-5	once	.	TRBJ1-5	CASSVGANQPQHF	TGTGCCAGCTCAGTAGGGGCTAATCAGCCCCAGCATTTT
TRBV6-2/TRBV6-3	.	.	TRBJ1-2	CASSYSSSEARLLGYTF	TGTGCCAGCAGTTACTCTTCGTCAGAGGCTCGTCTCCTGGGCTACACCTTC
TRBV7-2	.	.	TRBJ2-1	CASNPGESSYNEQFF	TGTGCCAGCAATCCAGGGGAGAGCTCCTACAATGAGCAGTTCTTC
TRBV27	.	TRBD1	TRBJ1-1	CASSLETGGTEAFF	TGTGCCAGCAGTTTAGAGACAGGGGGCACTGAAGCTTTCTTT
TRBV14	.	.	TRBJ1-3	CASSQDKPGEGSTIYF	TGTGCCAGCAGCCAAGACAAGCCAGGGGAAGGGAGCACCATATATTTT
TRBV27	.	TRBD1	TRBJ1-1	CASSLLRGQGKFQNTEAFF	TGTGCCAGCAGTTTATTGAGGGGACAGGGGAAGTTTCAGAACACTGAAGCTTTCTTT
TRBV24-1	.	.	TRBJ2-3	CATSGAQGDNEDTQYF	TGTGCCACCAGTGGGGCACAGGGAGACAATGAGGATACGCAGTATTTT
TRBV6-5	.	.	TRBJ1-2	CASCKGIGYGYTF	TGTGCCAGCTGTAAGGGGATCGGCTATGGCTACACCTTC
TRBV27	.	.	TRBJ2-7	CASSGQVPASYEQYF	TGTGCCAGCAGTGGTCAGGTCCCGGCTTCCTACGAGCAGTACTTC
TRBV12-3/TRBV12-4	.	.	TRBJ1-6	CASSSGSPLHF	TGTGCCAGCAGCTCGGGGTCACCCCTCCACTTT
TRBV28	.	.	TRBJ2-7	CASSLAGGSYEQYF	TGTGCCAGCAGTTTGGCAGGGGGGTCCTACGAGCAGTACTTC